Listed below are T cell receptor beta chains from one sample, sequenced in a study of PD-L1 blockade in urothelial cancer. Some clones are missing from TCRdb's copy, which holds only in-frame ones; the method was immunoSEQ multiplex PCR. The sample lists 85,000 to 90,000 clones, around 92% seen once, with roughly 0.99% in the top ten. The material was PBMCs, obtained around atezolizumab (anti-PD-L1) treatment. Every receptor here comes from a woman aged 80 or over with urothelial cancer. The CDR3 runs from the conserved cysteine through the conserved F or W. The D gene is left open where the match is weak. Some rows mark clone size as missing; the rest say once, few, many or name a class of expanded clone.

clone_size,d_call,j_call,v_call,cdr3_aa,cdr3_nt
NA,NA,TRBJ1-2,TRBV4-2,CASSQAGRADYGYTF,TGTGCCAGCAGCCAAGCCGGGAGGGCAGATTATGGCTACACCTTC
NA,NA,TRBJ1-5,TRBV2,CASSERGRASRAQHF,TGTGCCAGCAGCGAAAGAGGCAGGGCCTCCCGGGCCCAGCATTTT
NA,TRBD1,TRBJ1-4,TRBV25-1,CASKGTGGSKLFF,TGTGCCAGCAAAGGGACAGGGGGCTCAAAACTGTTTTTT
NA,TRBD1,TRBJ2-5,TRBV9,CASNSPGGRETQYF,TGTGCCAGCAATTCCCCAGGGGGCAGGGAGACCCAGTACTTC
NA,NA,TRBJ2-7,TRBV4-2,CASSQDGLYEQYF,TGTGCCAGCAGCCAGGACGGACTCTACGAGCAGTACTTC
NA,NA,TRBJ1-2,TRBV28,CASSLLDGTNYGYTF,TGTGCCAGCAGTTTATTAGACGGGACTAACTATGGCTACACCTTC
NA,TRBD2,TRBJ2-1,TRBV5-1,CASSAGTSVYNEQFF,TGCGCCAGCAGCGCCGGGACTAGCGTGTACAATGAGCAGTTCTTC
NA,TRBD2,TRBJ2-7,TRBV28,CASGFPLAGGGTYEQYF,TGTGCCAGCGGATTTCCACTAGCGGGAGGGGGCACCTACGAGCAGTACTTC
NA,NA,TRBJ2-3,TRBV10-1,CASSRSSSTDTQYF,TGCGCCAGCAGTCGGAGTTCTAGCACAGATACGCAGTATTTT
NA,TRBD1,TRBJ1-5,TRBV30,CAWSRNRGGNQPQHF,TGTGCCTGGAGCCGAAACAGGGGGGGCAATCAGCCCCAGCATTTT
few,TRBD1,TRBJ2-7,TRBV28,CASSLSGQAYEQYF,TGTGCCAGCAGTTTATCCGGACAGGCCTACGAGCAGTACTTC
NA,NA,TRBJ1-1,TRBV19,CASSLIGGIGTEAFF,TGTGCCAGTAGTCTTATCGGGGGAATAGGCACTGAAGCTTTCTTT
NA,NA,TRBJ1-5,TRBV7-8,CASSPDSLNQPQHF,TGTGCCAGCAGCCCTGACAGTCTCAATCAGCCCCAGCATTTT
NA,TRBD2,TRBJ2-1,TRBV5-5,CASSLVSGSNHEQFF,TGTGCCAGCAGCTTAGTTAGCGGGAGTAATCATGAGCAGTTCTTC
few,TRBD1,TRBJ1-2,TRBV30,CAWSVQGMGGYTF,TGTGCCTGGAGTGTACAGGGGATGGGTGGCTACACCTTC
NA,NA,TRBJ2-1,TRBV19,CASRLDYRSYNEQFF,TGTGCCAGTAGGTTGGACTACCGCTCCTACAATGAGCAGTTCTTC
NA,TRBD1,TRBJ1-1,TRBV5-1,CASSPGTVEAFF,TGCGCCAGCAGCCCCGGGACAGTTGAAGCTTTCTTT
NA,TRBD2,TRBJ2-1,TRBV5-1,CASSSRKGLAETSYNEQFF,TGCGCCAGCAGCTCCCGAAAAGGACTAGCGGAAACCTCCTACAATGAGCAGTTCTTC
NA,NA,TRBJ2-7,TRBV27,CASSLDEGHEQYF,TGTGCCAGCAGTCTTGACGAGGGTCACGAGCAGTACTTC
NA,NA,TRBJ1-2,TRBV28,CASLRDSSVYTF,TGTGCCAGCCTCCGGGACTCCTCCGTCTACACCTTC
NA,TRBD1,TRBJ2-7,TRBV5-1,CASSLGLNRGPDEQYF,TGCGCCAGCAGCTTGGGGTTGAACAGGGGGCCTGACGAGCAGTACTTC
NA,TRBD1,TRBJ2-7,TRBV7-6,CASSLRQGADEQYF,TGTGCCAGCAGCTTACGACAGGGGGCGGACGAGCAGTACTTC
NA,TRBD1,TRBJ2-2,TRBV7-3,CASSSPGQGANGELFF,TGTGCCAGCAGCTCCCCGGGACAGGGGGCTAACGGGGAGCTGTTTTTT
NA,NA,TRBJ1-4,TRBV19,CASREQGGATNEKLFF,TGTGCCAGTAGAGAGCAGGGCGGAGCAACTAATGAAAAACTGTTTTTT
once,TRBD2,TRBJ2-1,TRBV15,CATSRDLAGRGEQFF,TGTGCCACCAGCAGAGATCTAGCGGGAAGGGGTGAGCAGTTCTTC
once,TRBD2,TRBJ2-1,TRBV5-1,CASSGGGYNEQFF,TGCGCCAGCAGCGGGGGGGGGTACAATGAGCAGTTCTTC
NA,TRBD2,TRBJ2-1,TRBV30,CAWSRTRARNEQFF,TGTGCCTGGAGCCGGACTAGAGCAAGGAATGAGCAGTTCTTC
NA,TRBD1,TRBJ2-7,TRBV6-1,CASSEAGTGFYEQYF,TGTGCCAGCAGTGAAGCGGGGACAGGTTTCTACGAGCAGTACTTC
NA,NA,TRBJ1-4,TRBV27,CASSPAGPDEKLFF,TGTGCCAGCAGTCCCGCTGGTCCAGATGAAAAACTGTTTTTT
NA,TRBD1,TRBJ1-1,TRBV19,CASMGLGGKPTEAFF,TGTGCCAGTATGGGATTAGGGGGCAAGCCCACTGAAGCTTTCTTT
NA,NA,TRBJ2-1,TRBV4-2,CASSQGGGGGMGNEQFF,TGTGCCAGCAGCCAAGGGGGAGGGGGAGGGATGGGCAATGAGCAGTTCTTC
once,NA,TRBJ2-7,TRBV25-1,CASSEGTPSEQYF,TGTGCCAGCAGTGAAGGGACTCCCAGCGAGCAGTACTTC
once,NA,TRBJ1-5,TRBV2,CASSQGNGNQPQHF,TGTGCCAGCAGTCAGGGTAACGGCAATCAGCCCCAGCATTTT